This is a list of T cell receptor beta chains from one sample in a study of shared clonotypes between healthy human individuals. Sequencing used immunoSEQ multiplex PCR; TCRdb keeps in-frame clones, though not all of them. The table lists hundreds of thousands of clones, approximately 96% of them singletons. The sample comprised naive CD8+ T cells sorted from blood. These receptors all stem from a woman aged 25 to 39 in good health. The CDR3 runs from the conserved cysteine through the conserved F or W.

j_gene,v_gene,len,CDR3aa
TRBJ2-7,TRBV28,14,CASSRVGGTYEQYF
TRBJ2-3,TRBV7-7,15,CASSSTGKITDTQYF
TRBJ2-7,TRBV5-1,15,CASSPAGGIPYEQYF
TRBJ1-5,TRBV9,12,CASWVSNQPQHF
TRBJ1-2,TRBV5-6,14,CASSAGQPNYGYTF
TRBJ1-4,TRBV19,16,CASSMLEGASNEKLFF
TRBJ1-5,TRBV19,15,CASSIDRAVNQPQHF
TRBJ1-1,TRBV5-6,13,CASSFYLNTEAFF
TRBJ2-4,TRBV4-1,16,CASSQVLRDLTNIQYF
TRBJ2-5,TRBV2,16,CASSLGLAGIGETQYF
TRBJ2-4,TRBV6-5,13,CASSPLAKNIQYF
TRBJ2-1,TRBV15,17,CATRKPKEGASYNEQFF
TRBJ1-5,TRBV11-3,15,CASSTGRFRNQPQHF
TRBJ1-2,TRBV5-6,15,CASSLGQGEYYGYTF
TRBJ2-7,TRBV7-6,14,CASSQAKGAREQYF
TRBJ1-3,TRBV5-8,18,CASSLGLPDTHSGNTIYF
TRBJ2-1,TRBV28,16,CASGTEGLAGPGKQFF
TRBJ2-3,TRBV9,16,CASSVGSAGATDTQYF
TRBJ1-1,TRBV19,12,CASRAYNTEAFF
TRBJ1-1,TRBV19,14,CASSMVTGEAEAFF
TRBJ2-2,TRBV7-9,18,CASSHVGTSGLNTGELFF
TRBJ2-3,TRBV13,15,CASSHAGVGEDTQYF
TRBJ2-7,TRBV19,15,CASSIRLAPLCEQYF
TRBJ2-7,TRBV2,17,CASSGLSSGSLSYEQYF
TRBJ1-1,TRBV19,13,CASSDPENTEAFF
TRBJ2-7,TRBV6-5,14,CASSNRDRPYEQYF
TRBJ2-7,TRBV2,14,CANAGGAVSYEQYF
TRBJ2-7,TRBV5-6,12,CASSLFSYEQYF
TRBJ1-1,TRBV9,15,CASSAEEGGPSEAFF
TRBJ2-7,TRBV27,16,CASSWGPGQGAAEQYF
TRBJ2-7,TRBV5-4,14,CASSPGLAGDEQYF
TRBJ2-1,TRBV2,15,CASSGLAGGLTEQFF
TRBJ2-7,TRBV27,15,CASSPIAGHAYEQYF